What follows is one TCR beta chain and its context. Its cognate antigen is unknown. This record belongs to a study of CD8 T cells in ankylosing spondylitis. Study results and caveats: The authors reported significant enrichment of disease-linked clones in matched ankylosing spondylitis synovial fluid.

One entry per CDR3 protein, called by TCRdb with MiXCR from the 5' RACE reads. The sample yields tens of thousands of distinct CDR3 sequences, 27% seen once. The CDR3 totals 15 residues. The germline V and J ends were trimmed by 1 base and 6 bases, with 13 bases remaining between them. Germline CDR1 reads SGHTA; CDR2 reads FQGNSA. The chain links TRBV7-2 to TRBJ1-5; no firm D call. The source of this sequence is a male donor with ankylosing spondylitis or in good health (not recorded which). What was sequenced was blood, either unsorted or a sorted T cell fraction (not recorded which). The CDR3, as DNA: TGTGCCAGCAGCTTAGTACCCGGCTCGTCTCAGCCCCAGCATTTT. Protein sequence: CASSLVPGSSQPQHF.